This T cell receptor (beta chain) was obtained from a study of breast tumors, draining lymph nodes, adjacent tissues. Breast cancer patients provided tissue from their axillary draining lymph nodes. TCRdb processed the multiplex PCR reads anew with MiXCR; each CDR3 protein has one entry. The sample includes fewer than 300,000 distinct CDR3 sequences, roughly 32% of them seen just once. General study findings and limits: Tumor repertoires ranked between lymph nodes and nontumor tissue in diversity, with V and J gene preferences. The data were judged consistent with most tumor T cells coming from lymph node and expanding in tumor. Tumor T cell lymph node origin was a supported hypothesis, not proven.

This CDR3 is built from 14 residues. The junction had 1 base not matched to a gene; V was cut back by 6 bases and J by 5 bases. This clonotype was seen at least ten times. Its antigen remains unknown. Sequences were obtained from axillary lymph node tissue. The receptor was isolated from a female donor with breast cancer. Some clones in this sample may be carry-over from other donors' samples. V gene TRBV12-3 or TRBV12-4 combines with J gene TRBJ1-6; 10 bases fit TRBD1. The CDR3 here is CASSGTGDNSPLHF. CDR3 DNA sequence: TGTGCCAGCAGCGGGACAGGGGATAATTCACCCCTCCACTTT.